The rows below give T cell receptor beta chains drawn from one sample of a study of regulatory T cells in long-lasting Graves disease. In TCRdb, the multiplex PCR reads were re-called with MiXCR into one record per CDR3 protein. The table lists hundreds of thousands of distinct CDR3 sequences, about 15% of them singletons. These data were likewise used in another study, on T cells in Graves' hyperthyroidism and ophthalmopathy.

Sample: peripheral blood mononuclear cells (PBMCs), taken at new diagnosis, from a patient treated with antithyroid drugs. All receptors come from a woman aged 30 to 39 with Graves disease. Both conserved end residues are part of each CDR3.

cdr3_aa: CASSQDWGVSTEAFF; j_call: TRBJ1-1; v_call: TRBV14
cdr3_aa: CASSMASGRAWEQFF; j_call: TRBJ2-1; v_call: TRBV19
cdr3_aa: CASGLVAGSETNSPLHF; j_call: TRBJ1-6; v_call: TRBV12-5
cdr3_aa: CSGNRAGGTEAFF; j_call: TRBJ1-1; v_call: TRBV29-1
cdr3_aa: CASSQSGIGADTQYF; j_call: TRBJ2-3; v_call: TRBV3-1
cdr3_aa: CASSLGGFSSYTF; j_call: TRBJ1-2; v_call: TRBV7-2
cdr3_aa: CASSLGQQLDEQFF; j_call: TRBJ2-1; v_call: TRBV7-9
cdr3_aa: CAWSVDGAYNSPLHF; j_call: TRBJ1-6; v_call: TRBV30
cdr3_aa: CASSLEGPRGETQYF; j_call: TRBJ2-5; v_call: TRBV5-6
cdr3_aa: CATRGGTGASGGPRNEQFF; j_call: TRBJ2-1; v_call: TRBV24-1
cdr3_aa: CASSLTAPSSYNEQFF; j_call: TRBJ2-1; v_call: TRBV28
cdr3_aa: CASRMLWDEQFF; j_call: TRBJ2-1; v_call: TRBV5-1
cdr3_aa: CASRTLRLAGGVNTGELFF; j_call: TRBJ2-2; v_call: TRBV30
cdr3_aa: CASSEGTGFNQPQHF; j_call: TRBJ1-5; v_call: TRBV6-4